This is a list of T cell receptor beta chains from one sample in a study of post-analysis software for immune sequencing data. TCRdb reprocessed the PCR reads via MiXCR and lists one record per CDR3 protein. The data show about 200,000 distinct CDR3 sequences, over 25% seen once. What was sequenced was blood. All receptors derive from a girl aged 2-17 years with multiple sclerosis. The conserved cysteine and the conserved F or W are not part of the CDR3 here. Fields, in order: J gene, V gene, clone size, CDR3 protein. Where a row states a size, it is once, few, many or the class of an expanded clone; other rows omit it.

J gene: TRBJ2-3; V gene: TRBV5-1; clone size: -; CDR3 protein: ASSQGRRTQY
J gene: TRBJ2-7; V gene: TRBV15; clone size: many; CDR3 protein: ATSRNRGYEQY
J gene: TRBJ1-2; V gene: TRBV28; clone size: -; CDR3 protein: ASSSSLDRGGGYT
J gene: TRBJ2-3; V gene: TRBV12-3/TRBV12-4; clone size: -; CDR3 protein: ASSLGTDMQY
J gene: TRBJ1-1; V gene: TRBV5-5; clone size: few; CDR3 protein: ASSLVRSVVVNTEAF
J gene: TRBJ1-4; V gene: TRBV2; clone size: -; CDR3 protein: ASRRGLLNEKLF
J gene: TRBJ1-2; V gene: TRBV9; clone size: many; CDR3 protein: ASSVGQTGYGYT
J gene: TRBJ1-2; V gene: TRBV29-1; clone size: -; CDR3 protein: SVEDRRGVGYT
J gene: TRBJ2-3; V gene: TRBV5-1; clone size: many; CDR3 protein: ASSRRTGSTDTQY
J gene: TRBJ2-7; V gene: TRBV28; clone size: few; CDR3 protein: ASTLGQSYEQC
J gene: TRBJ1-1; V gene: TRBV5-1; clone size: -; CDR3 protein: ASSFGNPSNTEAF
J gene: TRBJ2-7; V gene: TRBV2; clone size: few; CDR3 protein: ASRFPKTGTGGYEQY
J gene: TRBJ1-6; V gene: TRBV7-9; clone size: few; CDR3 protein: ASSFGGESSYNSPLH
J gene: TRBJ2-5; V gene: TRBV2; clone size: -; CDR3 protein: ASSDDFLTQETQY
J gene: TRBJ2-3; V gene: TRBV5-1; clone size: -; CDR3 protein: ASSSSQGSDTQY
J gene: TRBJ2-7; V gene: TRBV7-9; clone size: many; CDR3 protein: ASSLTREGAEQY
J gene: TRBJ2-1; V gene: TRBV11-2; clone size: -; CDR3 protein: ASSLSSGRGHEQF
J gene: TRBJ1-6; V gene: TRBV12-3/TRBV12-4; clone size: -; CDR3 protein: ASSFRAGPWDSPLH
J gene: TRBJ1-2; V gene: TRBV20-1; clone size: -; CDR3 protein: SARDLTYNYGYT
J gene: TRBJ1-6; V gene: TRBV3-1; clone size: -; CDR3 protein: ASSQREGASPPH
J gene: TRBJ2-5; V gene: TRBV5-1; clone size: many; CDR3 protein: ASALNREETQY
J gene: TRBJ2-1; V gene: TRBV5-1; clone size: many; CDR3 protein: ASSLDTGKRNNEQF
J gene: TRBJ2-5; V gene: TRBV4-1; clone size: many; CDR3 protein: ASSHPPLGQVGETQY
J gene: TRBJ1-2; V gene: TRBV12-3/TRBV12-4; clone size: few; CDR3 protein: ASRITGEGGYT
J gene: TRBJ1-4; V gene: TRBV4-1; clone size: -; CDR3 protein: ASSQEGGRREKLF
J gene: TRBJ1-4; V gene: TRBV12-3/TRBV12-4; clone size: -; CDR3 protein: ASSFYIQGGRNEKLF
J gene: TRBJ2-1; V gene: TRBV20-1; clone size: many; CDR3 protein: KCTGVSYNEQF
J gene: TRBJ1-1; V gene: TRBV10-3; clone size: -; CDR3 protein: AISEAGRNTEAF
J gene: TRBJ1-6; V gene: TRBV6-5; clone size: -; CDR3 protein: ASSFIGAGNSPLH
J gene: TRBJ1-2; V gene: TRBV14; clone size: -; CDR3 protein: ASSQPAGTGALLGYGYT
J gene: TRBJ2-7; V gene: TRBV28; clone size: -; CDR3 protein: ASSSKRTIYEQY
J gene: TRBJ2-1; V gene: TRBV28; clone size: few; CDR3 protein: ASSLWQGSHSEQF
J gene: TRBJ2-1; V gene: TRBV7-2; clone size: many; CDR3 protein: ASSLGGSQNEQF
J gene: TRBJ2-6; V gene: TRBV3-1; clone size: -; CDR3 protein: ASSQDRYDRGSGANVLT
J gene: TRBJ2-7; V gene: TRBV5-1; clone size: few; CDR3 protein: ASSLKTSGGYNEQY
J gene: TRBJ2-1; V gene: TRBV7-2; clone size: many; CDR3 protein: ASSLGFSYNEQF
J gene: TRBJ1-1; V gene: TRBV4-1; clone size: -; CDR3 protein: ASSLSGTAITGAF
J gene: TRBJ2-1; V gene: TRBV27; clone size: many; CDR3 protein: ASSPGTSYNEQF
J gene: TRBJ2-4; V gene: TRBV6-9; clone size: -; CDR3 protein: ASQGAHNIQY
J gene: TRBJ1-5; V gene: TRBV28; clone size: few; CDR3 protein: ASSPLVGGFQQGNQPQH
J gene: TRBJ2-7; V gene: TRBV3-1; clone size: many; CDR3 protein: ASSRKGQGYEQY
J gene: TRBJ2-1; V gene: TRBV29-1; clone size: -; CDR3 protein: SVDGLSENEQF
J gene: TRBJ2-3; V gene: TRBV27; clone size: -; CDR3 protein: ACSRRTSGSTDTQY
J gene: TRBJ2-7; V gene: TRBV11-2; clone size: -; CDR3 protein: TSSFVGGGSYEQY
J gene: TRBJ2-5; V gene: TRBV18; clone size: many; CDR3 protein: ASSLSGTQETQY
J gene: TRBJ1-1; V gene: TRBV7-2; clone size: -; CDR3 protein: ASSTQGGTEAF
J gene: TRBJ2-7; V gene: TRBV5-1; clone size: many; CDR3 protein: ASSLEESGSYEQY
J gene: TRBJ2-3; V gene: TRBV10-1; clone size: -; CDR3 protein: ASSESGLSTDAQY
J gene: TRBJ2-1; V gene: TRBV5-5; clone size: few; CDR3 protein: ASHRAGAFHEQF
J gene: TRBJ1-5; V gene: TRBV12-3/TRBV12-4; clone size: -; CDR3 protein: ASSPGTGEGNQPQH
J gene: TRBJ2-7; V gene: TRBV29-1; clone size: many; CDR3 protein: SVEASDDEQY
J gene: TRBJ1-4; V gene: TRBV20-1; clone size: few; CDR3 protein: SARTIAQGRDEKLF
J gene: TRBJ1-1; V gene: TRBV6-2/TRBV6-3; clone size: few; CDR3 protein: ACSRGGTEAF
J gene: TRBJ1-1; V gene: TRBV5-1; clone size: few; CDR3 protein: ASSLGTTGIDTEAF
J gene: TRBJ2-4; V gene: TRBV28; clone size: few; CDR3 protein: ASSTQDRGGKNIQY